A single sample is the source of the 13 T cell receptor beta chains below, sequenced in a study of T-cell memory formation after mild COVID-19. Each CDR3 protein is one row after TCRdb ran MiXCR on the 5' RACE reads. The sample shows under 300,000 distinct CDR3 sequences, approximately 16% of them seen only once. The specimen sequenced was PBMCs or a T cell subset sorted from them (not recorded which). These receptors all stem from a man between 18 and 35 years old who had mild COVID-19 (a few samples of this study predate the infection). Cell type and time point are not known.

This clonotype was detected a few times. The J gene is TRBJ2-7, the V gene TRBV19, with D hard to call. CDR1 LNHDA and CDR2 SQIVND come from the germline V gene (reference sequence). The CDR3 consists of 13 residues. V was shortened by 8 bases and J by 5 bases, with 16 bases between the two germline ends. The CDR3 here is CASRNPLWNEQYF. The CDR3, as DNA: TGTGCCAGTCGTAACCCCCTTTGGAACGAGCAGTACTTC.

This clonotype was counted many times. The genes are TRBV4-3 and TRBJ1-5, with D possibly TRBD1 on 5 matching bases. V lost 4 bases, J lost 7 bases, and 14 bases lay in between. The CDR3 is 14 residues long. Germline CDR1 LGHNA, CDR2 YSLEER. CDR3 loop: CASSLGTGTQPQHF. The CDR3 DNA is TGCGCCAGCAGCCTGGGGACCGGCACCCAGCCCCAGCATTTT.

This clonotype occurred a few times. The chain couples TRBV7-6 to TRBJ1-3; D unclear. The germline V gene encodes CDR1 SGHVS and CDR2 FNYEAQ. V was pared by 2 bases and J by 3 bases, with 11 bases between. CDR3 length equals 15 residues. CDR3 protein: CASSLTGSVGNTIYF. As DNA, the CDR3 is TGTGCCAGCAGCTTAACCGGGTCGGTTGGAAACACCATATATTTT.

This clonotype has a handful of counts. The chain joins TRBV5-4 to TRBJ2-3, with TRBD1 identical over 10 bases. J lost 1 base, V lost 4 bases, and 6 bases had no gene match. The CDR3 is 16 amino acids. Per the germline V gene, CDR1 is SGHNT and CDR2 is YYREEE (reference sequence). CDR3 protein: CASSPRGTGGTDTQYF. CDR3 coding DNA: TGTGCCAGCAGCCCGCGCGGGACAGGGGGCACAGATACGCAGTATTTT.

The CDR3 bases are TGCAGTGCTCGGGGGACAGGTGGTCAGCCCCAGCATTTT. Translated, it gives CSARGTGGQPQHF. The chain recombines TRBV20-1 with TRBJ1-5; 8 bases match TRBD1. CDR3 length: 13 residues. V gave up 5 bases and J gave up 6 bases; unmatched junction bases: 6. CDR1 is DFQATT and CDR2 is SNEGSKA in the germline V gene (reference sequence).

This chain joins TRBV5-6 and TRBJ1-2; perhaps TRBD1 as D (6 bases). From germline, CDR1 is SGHDT and CDR2 YYEEEE. The V end was cut by 4 bases, the J end by 4 bases, with 17 bases between. The CDR3 sequence is 15 residues long. The CDR3 loop is CASSPTGRGIYGYTF. CDR3 DNA: TGTGCCAGCAGCCCGACTGGGAGGGGGATCTATGGCTACACCTTC.

The V call is TRBV20-1, the J call TRBJ1-5; 8 bases line up with TRBD1. The CDR3 contains 14 residues. The germline gives CDR1 DFQATT, CDR2 SNEGSKA (reference sequence). CDR3 sequence: CRKSGQGCNQPQHF. CDR3 nucleotide sequence: TGCAGGAAGTCCGGACAGGGATGCAATCAGCCCCAGCATTTT.

V is TRBV20-1 and J is TRBJ2-5; either TRBD1 or TRBD2 may supply D (5 bases each). The germline CDR1 and CDR2 sequences are DFQATT and SNEGSKA (reference sequence). CDR3 length: 15 residues. V was cut by 8 bases and J by 4 bases, with 23 bases left in between. The CDR3 sequence is CSSHPAVTGGETQYF. Written as DNA, the CDR3 is TGCAGTTCCCACCCGGCGGTCACTGGGGGAGAGACCCAGTACTTC.

This clonotype came up a few times. This chain joins TRBV6-5 and TRBJ1-2, with D uncertain. This CDR3 contains 17 residues. The V gene's germline CDR1 is MNHEY and CDR2 SVGAGI. The ends were cut back, 2 bases at V and 2 bases at J, with 18 bases in the middle. The CDR3 reads CASSYDLLGHENYGYTF. The DNA for the CDR3 is TGTGCCAGCAGTTACGATCTCCTCGGCCACGAAAACTATGGCTACACCTTC.

The V gene is TRBV7-2, the J gene TRBJ1-1; D is undetermined. This CDR3 is 14 amino acids long. The germline V gene has CDR1 SGHTA and CDR2 FQGNSA. Trimming shortened V by 7 bases and J by 1 base, and 13 bases separated the two germline ends. The DNA of the CDR3 is TGTGCCAGCATGTTCGATCTCGGGAACACTGAAGCTTTCTTT. This translates into CASMFDLGNTEAFF.

This rearrangement joins TRBV12-3 or TRBV12-4 to TRBJ1-4; tentatively, D is TRBD1 (5 bases). V lost 7 bases and J 8 bases, leaving 17 bases between the germline ends. The CDR3 runs 14 residues. The CDR3 DNA follows: TGTGCCAGCACACTCGGGGGTTTCCGAGAAAAACTGTTTTTT. It encodes CASTLGGFREKLFF.

This clonotype was observed a handful of times. This chain joins TRBV7-2 and TRBJ2-3; 10 bases line up with TRBD2. This CDR3 comprises 14 residues. Germline V gene sequence: CDR1 SGHTA, CDR2 FQGNSA. Germline trimming cut 6 bases from V and 6 bases from J; bases unmatched to any gene: 6. The DNA of the CDR3 is TGTGCCAGCAGAGAGCGGGGGGGCGCTGATACGCAGTATTTT. Its translation is CASRERGGADTQYF.

The chain links TRBV11-2 to TRBJ2-3, with TRBD2 matching 7 bases. Germline lookup yields CDR1 SGHAT and CDR2 FQNNGV. With 5 bases clipped from V and 4 bases from J, the junction kept 15 bases outside the gene matches. The CDR3 runs to 17 residues. CDR3 nucleotide sequence: TGTGCCAGCAGCCCGCCGTGGGTTCTAGCGGAGGCAGATACGCAGTATTTT. Translation: CASSPPWVLAEADTQYF.